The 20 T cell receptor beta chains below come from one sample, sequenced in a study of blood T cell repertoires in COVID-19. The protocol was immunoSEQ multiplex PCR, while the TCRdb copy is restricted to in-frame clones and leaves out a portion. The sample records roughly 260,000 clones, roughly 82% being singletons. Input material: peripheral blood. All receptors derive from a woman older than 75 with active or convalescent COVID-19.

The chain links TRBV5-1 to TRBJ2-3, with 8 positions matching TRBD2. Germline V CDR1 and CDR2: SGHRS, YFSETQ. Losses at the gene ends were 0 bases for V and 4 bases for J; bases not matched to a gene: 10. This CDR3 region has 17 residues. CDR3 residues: CASSLVLGLGSADTQYF. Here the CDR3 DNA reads TGCGCCAGCAGCTTGGTTCTGGGACTAGGGAGTGCAGATACGCAGTATTTT.

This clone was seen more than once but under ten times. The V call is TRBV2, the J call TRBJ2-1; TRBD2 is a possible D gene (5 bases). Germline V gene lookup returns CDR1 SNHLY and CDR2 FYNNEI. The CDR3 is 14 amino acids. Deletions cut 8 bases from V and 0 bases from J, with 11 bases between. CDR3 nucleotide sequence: TGTGCCAGCTGTCAGGACTCCTCCTACAATGAGCAGTTCTTC. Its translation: CASCQDSSYNEQFF.

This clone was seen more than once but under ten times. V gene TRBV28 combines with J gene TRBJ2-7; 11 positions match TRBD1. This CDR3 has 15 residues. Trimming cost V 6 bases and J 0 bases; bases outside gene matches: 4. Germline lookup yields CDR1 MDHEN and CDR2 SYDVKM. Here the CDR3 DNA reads TGTGCCAGCAGAGCCGGGACAGGGGGCTCCTACGAGCAGTACTTC. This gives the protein CASRAGTGGSYEQYF.

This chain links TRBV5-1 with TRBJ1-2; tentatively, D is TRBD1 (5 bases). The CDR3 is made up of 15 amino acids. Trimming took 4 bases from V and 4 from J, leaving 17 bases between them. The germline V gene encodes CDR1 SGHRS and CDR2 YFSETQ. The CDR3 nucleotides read TGCGCCAGCAGCCCGACTCTCAGGGATGCCTATGGCTACACCTTC. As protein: CASSPTLRDAYGYTF.

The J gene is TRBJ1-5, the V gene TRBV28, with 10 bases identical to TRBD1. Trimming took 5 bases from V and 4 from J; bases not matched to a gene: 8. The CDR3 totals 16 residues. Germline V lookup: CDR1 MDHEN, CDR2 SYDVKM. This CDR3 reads CASSDGPGQGNQPQHF. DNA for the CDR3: TGTGCCAGCAGTGACGGCCCGGGACAGGGGAATCAGCCCCAGCATTTT.

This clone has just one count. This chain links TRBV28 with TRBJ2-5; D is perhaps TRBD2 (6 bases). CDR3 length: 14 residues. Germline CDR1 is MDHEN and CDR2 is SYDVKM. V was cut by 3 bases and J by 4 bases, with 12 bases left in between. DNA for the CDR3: TGTGCCAGCAGTTTGCCTGAGACTAGAGAGACCCAGTACTTC. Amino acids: CASSLPETRETQYF.

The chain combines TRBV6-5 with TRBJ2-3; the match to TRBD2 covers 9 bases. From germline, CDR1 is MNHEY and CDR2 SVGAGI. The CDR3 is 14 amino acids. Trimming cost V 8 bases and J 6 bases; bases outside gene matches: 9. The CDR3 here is CASGLSGGADTQYF. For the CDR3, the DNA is TGTGCCAGCGGACTTAGCGGGGGAGCCGATACGCAGTATTTT.

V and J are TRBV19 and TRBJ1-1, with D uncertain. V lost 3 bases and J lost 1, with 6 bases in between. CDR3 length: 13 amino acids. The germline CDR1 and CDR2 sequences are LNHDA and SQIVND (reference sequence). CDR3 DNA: TGTGCCAGTAGTATTCGGGAGAACACTGAAGCTTTCTTT. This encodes CASSIRENTEAFF.

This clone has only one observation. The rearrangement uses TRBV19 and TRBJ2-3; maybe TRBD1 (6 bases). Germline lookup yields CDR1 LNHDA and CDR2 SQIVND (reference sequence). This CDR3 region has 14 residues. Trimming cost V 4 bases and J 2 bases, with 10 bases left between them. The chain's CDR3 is CASSTRQVTDTQYF. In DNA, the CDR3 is TGTGCCAGTAGTACAAGACAGGTCACAGATACGCAGTATTTT.

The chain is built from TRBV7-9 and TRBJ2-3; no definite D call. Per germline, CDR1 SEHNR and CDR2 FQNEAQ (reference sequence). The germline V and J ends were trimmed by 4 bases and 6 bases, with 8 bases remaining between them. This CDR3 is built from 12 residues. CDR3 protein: CASSSKLDTQYF. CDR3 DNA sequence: TGTGCCAGCAGCTCCAAGCTTGATACGCAGTATTTT.

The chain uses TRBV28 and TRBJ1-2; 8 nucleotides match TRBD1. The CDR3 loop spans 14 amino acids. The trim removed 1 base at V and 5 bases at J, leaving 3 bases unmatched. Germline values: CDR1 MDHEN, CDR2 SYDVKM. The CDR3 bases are TGTGCCAGCAGTTTATCCCGGACAGGGTATGGCTACACCTTC. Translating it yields CASSLSRTGYGYTF.

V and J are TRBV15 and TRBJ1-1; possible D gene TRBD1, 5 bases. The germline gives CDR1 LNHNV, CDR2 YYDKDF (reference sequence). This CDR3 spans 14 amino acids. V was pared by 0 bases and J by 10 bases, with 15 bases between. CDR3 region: CATSRDRVTELAFF. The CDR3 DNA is TGTGCCACCAGCAGAGATAGGGTGACAGAACTAGCTTTCTTT.

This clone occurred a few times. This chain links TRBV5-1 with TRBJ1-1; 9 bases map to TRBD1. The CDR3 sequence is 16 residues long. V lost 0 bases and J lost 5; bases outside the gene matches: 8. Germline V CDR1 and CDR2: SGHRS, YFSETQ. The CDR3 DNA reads TGCGCCAGCAGCTTGGAGGGACAGGGATTGATTACTGAAGCTTTCTTT. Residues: CASSLEGQGLITEAFF.

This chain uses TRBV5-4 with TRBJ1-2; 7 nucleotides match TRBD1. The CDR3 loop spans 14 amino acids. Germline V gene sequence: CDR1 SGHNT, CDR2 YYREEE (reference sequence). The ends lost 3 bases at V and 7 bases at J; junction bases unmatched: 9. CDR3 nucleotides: TGTGCCAGCAGCTCAGACAGGGTGTCGGCTGGCTACACCTTC. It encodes CASSSDRVSAGYTF.

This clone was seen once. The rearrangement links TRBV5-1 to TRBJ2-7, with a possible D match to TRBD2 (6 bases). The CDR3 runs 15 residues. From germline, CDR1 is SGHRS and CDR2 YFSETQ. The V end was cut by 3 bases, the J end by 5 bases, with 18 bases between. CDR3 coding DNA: TGCGCCAGCAGCTCGCTCGGGAGAGGTAAAGACGAGCAGTACTTC. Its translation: CASSSLGRGKDEQYF.

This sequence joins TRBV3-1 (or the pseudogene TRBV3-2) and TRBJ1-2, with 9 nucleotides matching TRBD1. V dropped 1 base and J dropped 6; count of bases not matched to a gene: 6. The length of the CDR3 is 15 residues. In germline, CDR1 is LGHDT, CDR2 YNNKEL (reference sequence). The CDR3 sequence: CASSQVGTGRDGYTF. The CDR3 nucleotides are TGTGCCAGCAGCCAAGTTGGGACAGGGCGCGATGGCTACACCTTC.

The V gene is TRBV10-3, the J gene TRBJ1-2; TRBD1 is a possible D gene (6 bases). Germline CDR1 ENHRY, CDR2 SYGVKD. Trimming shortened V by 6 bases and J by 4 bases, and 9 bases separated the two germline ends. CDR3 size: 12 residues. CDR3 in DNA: TGTGCCATCAGCAGGGGCGGCTATGGCTACACCTTC. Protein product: CAISRGGYGYTF.

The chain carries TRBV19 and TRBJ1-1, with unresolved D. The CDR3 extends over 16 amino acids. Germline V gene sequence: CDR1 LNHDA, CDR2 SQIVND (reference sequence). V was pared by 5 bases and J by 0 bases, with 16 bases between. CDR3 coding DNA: TGTGCCAGTAGTCTTGAGACCCAGACTATGAACACTGAAGCTTTCTTT. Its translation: CASSLETQTMNTEAFF.

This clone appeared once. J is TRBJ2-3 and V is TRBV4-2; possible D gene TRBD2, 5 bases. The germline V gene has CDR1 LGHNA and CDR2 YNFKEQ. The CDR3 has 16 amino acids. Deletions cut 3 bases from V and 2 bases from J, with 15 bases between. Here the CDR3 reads CASSQADLDSTDTQYF. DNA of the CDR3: TGTGCCAGCAGCCAGGCAGACTTGGACTCCACAGATACGCAGTATTTT.

CDR3 sequence reads: CATSRETRGRGAAEAFF. Written as DNA, the CDR3 is TGTGCCACCAGCAGAGAAACCAGGGGGCGTGGGGCGGCTGAAGCTTTCTTT. The chain links TRBV15 to TRBJ1-1, with 8 nucleotides matching TRBD1. The CDR3 consists of 17 residues. Germline assignment: CDR1 LNHNV and CDR2 YYDKDF (reference sequence). With 0 bases clipped from V and 6 bases from J, the junction kept 12 bases outside the gene matches. Drawing the rest from reference TRBV15 and TRBJ1-1, the complete variable domain is DAMVIQNPRYQVTQFGKPVTLSCSQTLNHNVMYWYQQKSSQAPKLLFHYYDKDFNNEADTPDNFQSRRPNTSFCFLDIRSPGLGDTAMYLCATSRETRGRGAAEAFFGQGTRLTVV.